Listed below are T cell receptor beta chains from one sample, sequenced in a study of post-analysis software for immune sequencing data. From the PCR reads, TCRdb called clonotypes with MiXCR, one entry per CDR3 protein. The sample contains almost 700,000 distinct CDR3 sequences, 59% of which appear only once. The sequenced sample consisted of blood. The receptor source for this set is a girl aged 2-10 years with multiple sclerosis. The CDR3 runs from the conserved cysteine through the conserved F or W.

V gene | CDR3 protein
TRBV10-3 | CAISDSKVGYEQYF
TRBV6-1 | CASSRTSSGGAVGDTQYF
TRBV12-3/TRBV12-4 | CASTSDRGILNTGELFF
TRBV4-1 | CASSQVLTSGSSYNEQFF
TRBV28 | CASSLRGTNYGYTF
TRBV5-1 | CASSPGLATYNGQFF
TRBV10-2 | CASSELGRGTSNYGYTF
TRBV29-1 | CSGGKRVRGNEQFF
TRBV12-3/TRBV12-4 | CASGVLAGAQETQYF
TRBV11-2 | CATAGDTQYF
TRBV6-2/TRBV6-3 | CASSYGSGQFF
TRBV4-3 | CASSQGADRGTDTQYF
TRBV3-1 | CASSQDLGQQETQYF
TRBV20-1 | CSAGPGTGKETQYF
TRBV5-6 | CASSLRQGGDGYTF
TRBV7-2 | CASSLAGGQLCEQYF
TRBV27 | CASRGLAYEQYF
TRBV6-5 | CASSMGGAVGGYTF